A single sample is the source of the 28 T cell receptor beta chains below, sequenced in a study of CD4+ T cells in melanoma. Data came from immunoSEQ multiplex PCR; TCRdb stores just in-frame clones and leaves some out. The sample yields 15,000 to 20,000 clones, around 85% seen once. Sequences were obtained from cells from a culture (not recorded whether cultured in vitro). The source is a human donor with melanoma.

The chain uses TRBV15 and TRBJ1-2; 9 bases fit TRBD1. The CDR3 sequence is 16 residues long. Trimming removed 8 bases from V and 1 base from J; junction bases left unmatched: 11. Germline V gene sequence: CDR1 LNHNV, CDR2 YYDKDF (reference sequence). CDR3 protein: CATRTNRDRDNYGYTF. CDR3 coding DNA: TGTGCCACCCGGACTAACCGGGACAGGGATAACTATGGCTACACCTTC.

The V gene is TRBV27, the J gene TRBJ1-2, with 11 bases lining up with TRBD1. This CDR3 region has 13 residues. In germline, CDR1 is MNHEY, CDR2 SMNVEV (reference sequence). The V and J ends lost 6 bases and 8 bases, in that order; junction bases with no gene match: 5. The CDR3 sequence is CASSGQGARGYTF. CDR3 DNA sequence: TGTGCCAGCAGCGGACAGGGGGCGCGAGGCTACACCTTC.

The rearrangement links TRBV6-1 to TRBJ2-5; D unclear. Trimming cost V 9 bases and J 2 bases, with 13 bases left between them. CDR3 length: 13 residues. The germline V gene encodes CDR1 MNHNS and CDR2 SASEGT. The CDR3 DNA sequence: TGTGCCAGTACAGCCCGTGGGCAAGAGACCCAGTACTTC. Protein product: CASTARGQETQYF.

The V and J genes are TRBV7-2 and TRBJ2-7; D not certain. CDR1 and CDR2 from the germline V gene are SGHTA and FQGNSA. Trimming pared 1 base from V and 0 bases from J, leaving 10 bases between. The CDR3 runs to 15 residues. As DNA, the CDR3 is TGTGCCAGCAGCTTAGGAACCGGAACCTCCTACGAGCAGTACTTC. Protein: CASSLGTGTSYEQYF.

V is TRBV29-1 and J is TRBJ1-1; maybe TRBD1 (5 bases). This CDR3 region has 13 residues. The V end was cut by 5 bases, the J end by 4 bases, with 14 bases between. Per germline, CDR1 SQVTM and CDR2 ANQGSEA. The CDR3 DNA reads as TGCAGCGTTCACCTAGGGGCCGGCACTGAAGCTTTCTTT. Protein: CSVHLGAGTEAFF.

This clone was seen more than once but under ten times. The J gene is TRBJ1-1, the V gene TRBV11-2, with no clear D. This CDR3 region has 14 residues. Between the trimmed V and J ends, which lost 4 bases and 1 base, there was a span of 10 bases. Germline V CDR1 and CDR2: SGHAT, FQNNGV. Written as DNA, the CDR3 is TGTGCCAGCAGCTACCGACAAGCGAACACTGAAGCTTTCTTT. Translated, it gives CASSYRQANTEAFF.

J is TRBJ2-2 and V is TRBV19, with D uncertain. Germline V gene sequence: CDR1 LNHDA, CDR2 SQIVND (reference sequence). The CDR3 totals 14 residues. V lost 3 bases and J lost 7, with 12 bases in between. CDR3 amino acids: CASSIALNVGELFF. In DNA, the CDR3 is TGTGCCAGTAGTATCGCCCTTAATGTCGGGGAGCTGTTTTTT.

V is TRBV10-1 and J is TRBJ2-7, with 10 positions matching TRBD1. CDR1 WNHNN and CDR2 SYGVQD come from the germline V gene (reference sequence). The CDR3 runs to 16 residues. With 0 bases clipped from V and 5 bases from J, the junction kept 7 bases outside the gene matches. CDR3 DNA sequence: TGCGCCAGCAGTGAGTCTATGGGACAGGGGTTCGACGAGCAGTACTTC. Translated, it gives CASSESMGQGFDEQYF.

The chain is built from TRBV19 and TRBJ1-6, with no clear D. The germline V and J ends were trimmed by 7 bases and 7 bases, with 20 bases remaining between them. Germline CDR1 LNHDA, CDR2 SQIVND (reference sequence). This CDR3 is 16 amino acids long. In DNA, the CDR3 is TGTGCCAGTACCTCCGGCCCGGCAGTTCCGAATTCACCCCTCCACTTT. Protein sequence: CASTSGPAVPNSPLHF.

This clone was seen more than once but under ten times. As DNA, the CDR3 is TGTGCCAGCAGCTTAGGGACAACAGGGGACGAGCAGTACTTC. Its translation: CASSLGTTGDEQYF. The chain employs TRBV11-2 and TRBJ2-7, with 7 bases aligning to TRBD1. The J segment lost 5 bases and the V segment lost 1 base, leaving 5 bases of the junction unmatched. Germline V gene data show CDR1 as SGHAT and CDR2 as FQNNGV. The CDR3 spans 14 residues.

The table lists this clone with a count of one. This chain connects TRBV7-9 to TRBJ1-6; D is ambiguous. There are 14 residues in the CDR3. CDR1 and CDR2 from the germline V gene are SEHNR and FQNEAQ (reference sequence). The ends were cut back, 8 bases at V and 9 bases at J, with 17 bases in the middle. CDR3 sequence (DNA): TGTGCCAGCTCAAGCCTAGGGCCGGGTTCACCCCTCCACTTT. This sequence encodes CASSSLGPGSPLHF.

The V call is TRBV11-2, the J call TRBJ2-3; a weak D match, TRBD1 (5 bases). Germline values: CDR1 SGHAT, CDR2 FQNNGV. This CDR3 spans 13 amino acids. Trimming removed 6 bases at V and 5 bases at J, with 12 bases between. In DNA form, the CDR3 reads TGTGCCAGCAGTACCAGGGTAGAAGATACGCAGTATTTT. This codes for CASSTRVEDTQYF. The variable domain in full, with the rest retrieved from reference TRBV11-2 and TRBJ2-3, is EAGVAQSPRYKIIEKRQSVAFWCNPISGHATLYWYQQILGQGPKLLIQFQNNGVVDDSQLPKDRFSAERLKGVDSTLKIQPAKLEDSAVYLCASSTRVEDTQYFGPGTRLTVL.

V and J are TRBV18 and TRBJ1-3; D uncertain. Germline V gene sequence: CDR1 KGHSH, CDR2 LQKENI. V was cut by 3 bases and J by 0 bases, with 12 bases left in between. CDR3 length: 16 amino acids. CDR3 DNA: TGTGCCAGCTCACCCACCCCGCCGGGCTCTGGAAACACCATATATTTT. Translating gives CASSPTPPGSGNTIYF. The full variable domain, completed using reference TRBV18 and TRBJ1-3, is NAGVMQNPRHLVRRRGQEARLRCSPMKGHSHVYWYRQLPEEGLKFMVYLQKENIIDESGMPKERFSAEFPKEGPSILRIQQVVRGDSAAYFCASSPTPPGSGNTIYFGEGSWLTVV.

Written as DNA, the CDR3 is TGTGCCAGCAGCTTGGATTCCCGGGCGAGCTCCTACGAGCAGTACTTC. Its protein is CASSLDSRASSYEQYF. The rearrangement uses TRBV5-4 and TRBJ2-7; no reliable D call. The CDR3 spans 16 residues. Per the germline V gene, CDR1 is SGHNT and CDR2 is YYREEE (reference sequence). Trimming removed 0 bases at V and 0 bases at J, with 13 bases between.

This chain uses TRBV2 with TRBJ1-5, with D maybe TRBD1 (5 bases). The V and J ends lost 6 bases and 1 base respectively, with 13 bases between them. Per the germline V gene, CDR1 is SNHLY and CDR2 is FYNNEI. CDR3 size: 15 residues. CDR3 nucleotides: TGTGCCAGCAGCGCAGGGCTCCGGAGCAATCAGCCCCAGCATTTT. Translating gives CASSAGLRSNQPQHF.

There are a few counts of this clone. The J gene is TRBJ1-2, the V gene TRBV5-4; D unresolved. There are 14 residues in the CDR3. V lost 1 base and J 2 bases, leaving 9 bases between the germline ends. CDR1 and CDR2 from the germline V gene are SGHNT and YYREEE (reference sequence). The CDR3 here is CASSLFALNYGYTF. As DNA, the CDR3 is TGTGCCAGCAGCTTGTTTGCACTCAACTATGGCTACACCTTC. Together with reference TRBV5-4 and TRBJ1-2, the CDR3 gives the full variable domain: ETGVTQSPTHLIKTRGQQVTLRCSSQSGHNTVSWYQQALGQGPQFIFQYYREEENGRGNFPPRFSGLQFPNYSSELNVNALELDDSALYLCASSLFALNYGYTFGSGTRLTVV.

This clone was seen just once. The chain recombines TRBV27 with TRBJ2-2; the D gene is possibly TRBD2 (6 bases). The ends were cut back, 0 bases at V and 5 bases at J, with 10 bases in the middle. The germline V gene has CDR1 MNHEY and CDR2 SMNVEV (reference sequence). The CDR3 is made up of 15 amino acids. This CDR3 reads CASSLSLARTGELFF. The CDR3 nucleotides read TGTGCCAGCAGTTTATCACTAGCACGGACCGGGGAGCTGTTTTTT.

The rearrangement joins TRBV5-1 to TRBJ2-1, with TRBD2 matching 10 bases. CDR3 length equals 15 residues. Trimming removed 0 bases from V and 4 bases from J; junction bases left unmatched: 1. Germline-derived CDR1 and CDR2 are SGHRS and YFSETQ. CDR3 residues: CASSLASGGYNEQFF. The CDR3 DNA follows: TGCGCCAGCAGCTTGGCTAGCGGGGGATACAATGAGCAGTTCTTC.

The rearrangement uses TRBV7-2 and TRBJ1-2; 8 positions match TRBD1. With 4 bases clipped from V and 7 bases from J, the junction kept 11 bases outside the gene matches. CDR1 and CDR2 (germline): SGHTA, FQGNSA. The CDR3 sequence is 15 residues long. CDR3 DNA: TGTGCCAGCAGCTGGACAGGACAGGGTGTCGGTGGCTACACCTTC. Its protein product is CASSWTGQGVGGYTF.

The chain carries TRBV5-3 and TRBJ1-5; perhaps TRBD1 as D (6 bases). TRBV5-3 is identified as an open reading frame with a role that is uncertain. V lost 9 bases and J 3 bases, leaving 10 bases between the germline ends. The CDR3 consists of 12 residues. CDR3 amino acids: CATTGSNQPQHF. The CDR3 bases are TGTGCCACGACAGGCTCCAATCAGCCCCAGCATTTT.

The genes are TRBV18 and TRBJ2-3; 10 bases are shared with TRBD1. The CDR3 covers 15 residues. Losses at the gene ends were 8 bases for V and 4 bases for J; bases not matched to a gene: 9. Germline V gene data show CDR1 as KGHSH and CDR2 as LQKENI. DNA for the CDR3: TGTGCCAGCCGGCCGGGACAGGGGCGTGCAGATACGCAGTATTTT. This gives the protein CASRPGQGRADTQYF.

The chain recombines TRBV7-9 with TRBJ1-2, with 10 bases that match TRBD1. The germline gives CDR1 SEHNR, CDR2 FQNEAQ (reference sequence). This CDR3 has 14 residues. The V segment lost 4 bases and the J segment 4 bases; nucleotides outside the gene matches: 3. The CDR3 loop reads CASSSRTGGYGYTF. The CDR3 DNA follows: TGTGCCAGCAGCTCACGGACAGGGGGCTATGGCTACACCTTC. Filled out from reference TRBV7-9 and TRBJ1-2, the complete variable domain reads DTGVSQNPRHKITKRGQNVTFRCDPISEHNRLYWYRQTLGQGPEFLTYFQNEAQLEKSRLLSDRFSAERPKGSFSTLEIQRTEQGDSAMYLCASSSRTGGYGYTFGSGTRLTVV.

The chain employs TRBV7-8 and TRBJ2-7; TRBD1 might be the D (7 bases). V lost 1 base and J 6 bases, leaving 19 bases between the germline ends. Germline CDR1 and CDR2: SGHVS and FQNEAQ. The length of the CDR3 is 16 residues. CDR3 in amino acids: CASSLVAASGGREQYF. CDR3 DNA sequence: TGTGCCAGCAGCTTAGTAGCGGCGTCAGGGGGTCGCGAGCAGTACTTC.

The rearrangement uses TRBV5-1 and TRBJ1-1; D is possibly TRBD1 (5 bases). This CDR3 region has 17 residues. With 2 bases removed from V and 0 bases from J, the gap between germline ends came to 17 bases. Germline V gene sequence: CDR1 SGHRS, CDR2 YFSETQ. The DNA for the CDR3 is TGCGCCAGCAGCTTCCCGGAAGGGGCCGCCCTGAACACTGAAGCTTTCTTT. This sequence encodes CASSFPEGAALNTEAFF. Based on the CDR3 plus reference TRBV5-1 and TRBJ1-1, the full variable domain is KAGVTQTPRYLIKTRGQQVTLSCSPISGHRSVSWYQQTPGQGLQFLFEYFSETQRNKGNFPGRFSGRQFSNSRSEMNVSTLELGDSALYLCASSFPEGAALNTEAFFGQGTRLTVV.

The table lists this clone with a few counts. V is TRBV29-1 and J is TRBJ2-2; no firm D call. The CDR3 is made up of 14 amino acids. V lost 7 bases and J lost 3, with 15 bases in between. Per germline, CDR1 SQVTM and CDR2 ANQGSEA. The CDR3 coding sequence is TGCAGCGCCCGACCAAGCGCCGACACCGGGGAGCTGTTTTTT. Amino acid sequence: CSARPSADTGELFF.

The chain has TRBV7-9 and TRBJ2-1; 9 bases agree with TRBD2. V shed 11 bases and J 4 bases; nucleotides not matched to a gene: 6. The V gene's germline CDR1 is SEHNR and CDR2 FQNEAQ (reference sequence). This CDR3 is 13 amino acids long. The CDR3 sequence: CAGSGGAYNEQFF. CDR3 sequence (DNA): TGTGCCGGTAGCGGGGGCGCTTACAATGAGCAGTTCTTC.

The V gene is TRBV10-3, the J gene TRBJ2-1; D gene uncertain. Trimming removed 4 bases at V and 3 bases at J, with 13 bases between. The germline gives CDR1 ENHRY, CDR2 SYGVKD. CDR3 length equals 15 residues. CDR3 sequence: CAISATDNFYNEQFF. As DNA, the CDR3 is TGTGCCATCAGTGCGACCGACAACTTCTACAATGAGCAGTTCTTC.

This clone has just one count. CDR3 loop: CAGQPNTEAFF. CDR3 bases: TGCGCCGGACAGCCGAACACTGAAGCTTTCTTT. The chain carries TRBV5-1 and TRBJ1-1; TRBD1 is a possible D gene (6 bases). Germline V CDR1 and CDR2: SGHRS, YFSETQ. The CDR3 has 11 amino acids. Trimming shortened V by 10 bases and J by 1 base, and 8 bases separated the two germline ends. Full variable domain (remainder filled in from reference TRBV5-1 and TRBJ1-1): KAGVTQTPRYLIKTRGQQVTLSCSPISGHRSVSWYQQTPGQGLQFLFEYFSETQRNKGNFPGRFSGRQFSNSRSEMNVSTLELGDSALYLCAGQPNTEAFFGQGTRLTVV.